A selection of T cell receptor beta chains follows, all from one sample in a study of T cells in Graves' hyperthyroidism and ophthalmopathy. One entry per CDR3 protein, called by TCRdb with MiXCR from the multiplex PCR reads. This sample has roughly 500,000 distinct CDR3 sequences, with over 45% found just once. Source material: peripheral blood or thyroid tissue (not recorded which). The receptors derive from an adult woman with Graves' disease, either hyperthyroidism or ophthalmopathy (not recorded which). The CDR3 runs from the conserved cysteine through the conserved F or W. The order of the fields is J gene, V gene, D gene, clone size, CDR3 protein, CDR3 DNA. D genes are given only for firm matches. Clone size is given for some rows only: seen once, a few or many times, or a class if the clone is expanded.

>TRBJ1-5|TRBV15|-|-
CATSSEPNQPQHF
TGTGCCACCAGCAGTGAGCCCAATCAGCCCCAGCATTTT
>TRBJ2-7|TRBV11-2|TRBD1|-
CARGQGRYEQYF
TGTGCTAGGGGACAGGGTCGCTACGAGCAGTACTTC
>TRBJ1-5|TRBV19|-|few
CASSVQGNQPQHF
TGTGCCAGTAGTGTGCAGGGCAATCAGCCCCAGCATTTT
>TRBJ1-4|TRBV4-3|-|-
CASSQDVPGGGQKLFF
TGCGCCAGCAGCCAAGATGTGCCAGGAGGGGGTCAAAAACTGTTTTTT
>TRBJ2-5|TRBV6-5|-|-
CASYYRETQYF
TGTGCCAGCTACTACCGCGAGACCCAGTACTTC
>TRBJ1-6|TRBV6-5|-|-
CASSYSNDRNSPLHF
TGTGCCAGCAGTTACTCAAATGACAGGAATTCACCCCTCCACTTT
>TRBJ2-5|TRBV7-2|TRBD2|-
CASSSLAGGEKTQYF
TGTGCCAGCAGCTCCCTAGCGGGAGGTGAAAAGACCCAGTACTTC
>TRBJ1-2|TRBV2|-|few
CAREDTSNYGYTF
TGTGCCAGAGAAGACACTTCCAACTATGGCTACACCTTC
>TRBJ1-6|TRBV20-1|-|-
CSAGQAISYNSPLHF
TGCAGCGCAGGGCAGGCGATCTCCTATAATTCACCCCTCCACTTT
>TRBJ2-2|TRBV29-1|TRBD2|-
CSDLAGNTGELFF
TGCAGCGACCTAGCGGGAAACACCGGGGAGCTGTTTTTT
>TRBJ1-1|TRBV5-1|-|many
CTSSFSPGENTEAFF
TGCACCAGCAGCTTCAGTCCCGGGGAGAACACTGAAGCTTTCTTT
>TRBJ1-5|TRBV10-3|TRBD1|few
CAISGQGALQPQHF
TGTGCCATCTCTGGGCAGGGGGCTCTCCAGCCCCAGCATTTT
>TRBJ1-6|TRBV12-3/TRBV12-4|TRBD1|few
CAQTGAGNSPLHF
TGTGCCCAGACAGGGGCGGGTAATTCACCCCTCCACTTT
>TRBJ2-1|TRBV20-1|-|few
CSVAPSSRGNEQFF
TGCAGTGTGGCGCCTTCCTCTAGGGGCAATGAGCAGTTCTTC
>TRBJ1-2|TRBV29-1|-|many
CSVEDLGGLKGGYTF
TGCAGCGTTGAAGATCTTGGGGGGCTGAAGGGTGGCTACACCTTC
>TRBJ1-2|TRBV7-2|-|many
CASSSAWEAGRYGYTF
TGTGCCAGCAGCTCAGCCTGGGAGGCCGGGCGCTATGGCTACACCTTC
>TRBJ2-6|TRBV10-3|-|many
CAISEPGANVLTF
TGTGCCATCTCGGAGCCCGGGGCCAACGTCCTGACTTTC
>TRBJ1-4|TRBV12-3/TRBV12-4|-|many
CASSPPGRLEKLFF
TGTGCCAGCAGTCCCCCAGGGCGGTTGGAAAAACTGTTTTTT
>TRBJ1-1|TRBV2|-|-
CASRLTGIRGTEAFF
TGTGCCAGCAGGTTAACAGGGATTAGGGGCACTGAAGCTTTCTTT
>TRBJ2-7|TRBV12-3/TRBV12-4|-|many
CASSLQTGFSYEQYF
TGTGCCAGCAGTCTGCAAACCGGGTTCTCCTACGAGCAGTACTTC
>TRBJ1-1|TRBV7-2|-|once
CASSQDGELPEAFF
TGCGCCAGCAGCCAAGATGGCGAACTTCCTGAAGCTTTCTTT
>TRBJ2-1|TRBV4-2|-|many
CASSQDPYNEQFF
TGTGCCAGCAGCCAAGATCCCTACAATGAGCAGTTCTTC
>TRBJ1-1|TRBV19|-|-
CASTSGYMNTEAFF
TGTGCCAGTACCTCAGGGTATATGAACACTGAAGCTTTCTTT
>TRBJ2-2|TRBV20-1|-|many
CSARDMRAGELFF
TGCAGTGCTAGAGATATGAGAGCCGGGGAGCTGTTTTTT
>TRBJ1-5|TRBV7-2|-|-
CASSLVAPQPQHF
TGTGCCAGCAGCTTAGTGGCTCCCCAGCCCCAGCATTTT
>TRBJ1-2|TRBV10-3|TRBD1|few
CALADRDRGVFNGYTF
TGTGCCCTCGCCGACCGGGACAGGGGGGTATTTAATGGCTACACCTTC
>TRBJ1-1|TRBV29-1|-|-
CSVAWGNTEAFF
TGCAGCGTTGCCTGGGGGAACACTGAAGCTTTCTTT
>TRBJ2-2|TRBV24-1|-|few
CATSDGELFF
TGTGCCACCAGTGATGGGGAGCTGTTTTTT
>TRBJ2-7|TRBV7-2|TRBD1|-
CASSLARDRGHEQYF
TGTGCCAGCAGCTTAGCGAGGGACAGGGGCCACGAGCAGTACTTC
>TRBJ2-6|TRBV2|TRBD2|few
CASSHRLAGGAGANVLTF
TGTGCCAGCAGTCACCGGCTAGCGGGAGGTGCTGGGGCCAACGTCCTGACTTTC
>TRBJ1-5|TRBV29-1|-|many
CSVLETGQNQPQHF
TGCAGCGTTCTAGAGACAGGCCAAAATCAGCCCCAGCATTTT